Listed here is a single T cell receptor (beta chain). The entry originates in a study of blood T cell repertoires in COVID-19. The wider study: There were acute and convalescent COVID-19 samples, and they came from the United States, Italy and Spain.

Using immunoSEQ multiplex PCR, the repertoire was profiled, and TCRdb retains in-frame clones only, with some absent. This sample has some 250,000 clones, with approximately 83% found just once. Before being deemed recovered, Cohort 3 donors had two negative PCRs, clearance, or symptom resolution. Germline V CDR1 and CDR2: MNHNS, SASEGT. V shed 1 base and J 13 bases; nucleotides not matched to a gene: 4. This CDR3 is 14 amino acids long. The sequenced sample consisted of PBMCs or T cells enriched from blood (not recorded which). The V gene is TRBV6-1, the J gene TRBJ1-6, with 10 bases lining up with TRBD1. This TCR was sampled from a woman between 50 and 59 years old who had recovered from COVID-19. The DNA of the CDR3 is TGTGCCAGCAGTGAAGGGGAGGACAGGGGGCCCCTCCACTTT. Its protein is CASSEGEDRGPLHF.